What follows are 18 T cell receptor beta chains derived from one specimen sequenced in a study of multiple sclerosis patients with progressive multifocal leukoencephalopathy. Clones were read by immunoSEQ multiplex PCR, and TCRdb kept only the in-frame ones, dropping some. This table holds fewer than 40,000 clones, roughly 90% found once. The time point was: time of PML onset. The source material was PBMCs, sampled from a patient treated with natalizumab. These TCRs come from a human donor with progressive multifocal leukoencephalopathy.

This clone was seen only a few times. The chain has TRBV14 and TRBJ1-2; TRBD1 might be the D (6 bases). Germline-derived CDR1 and CDR2 are SGHDN and FVKESK. The V end lost 4 bases, the J end lost 4 bases, and 13 bases lay between the germline ends. This CDR3 comprises 14 residues. The CDR3 DNA reads TGTGCCAGCAGCCCCGTGACAGGAAGCTATGGCTACACCTTC. Protein: CASSPVTGSYGYTF.

The V gene is TRBV11-2, the J gene TRBJ2-1; 8 bases align to TRBD1. With V trimmed by 6 bases and J by 4 bases, 11 bases remained unmatched. CDR1 is SGHAT, CDR2 FQNNGV, per germline. This CDR3 is 16 amino acids long. The CDR3 is CASRDQGATAYNEQFF. In DNA form, the CDR3 reads TGTGCCAGCAGGGATCAGGGGGCGACGGCGTACAATGAGCAGTTCTTC.

For this clone: It is unclear where the CDR3 begins or ends on the DNA, so no DNA is shown, and the CDR3 is as TCRdb lists it. The gene calls are TRBV6-5 and TRBJ1-5. Germline CDR1 and CDR2: MNHEY and SVGAGI. The CDR3 has 13 amino acids, counting both end residues. The CDR3 loop reads CASSTSPNQPQHF.

The gene calls are TRBV6-5 and TRBJ1-3; D ambiguous. This CDR3 is built from 15 residues. V was pared by 6 bases and J by 1 base, with 13 bases between. Germline lookup yields CDR1 MNHEY and CDR2 SVGAGI. The CDR3 loop reads CASRRAGSSGNTIYF. CDR3 sequence (DNA): TGTGCCAGCAGGCGAGCAGGATCGTCTGGAAACACCATATATTTT.

This clone has just one count. This rearrangement joins TRBV6-1 to TRBJ1-2; perhaps TRBD1 as D (5 bases). The CDR3 has 14 amino acids. Trimming stripped 6 bases from V and 5 bases from J, with 16 bases between. Germline-derived CDR1 and CDR2 are MNHNS and SASEGT. Here the CDR3 DNA reads TGTGCCAGCAGCCGGGACGCCAAACCGTATGGCTACACCTTC. It specifies CASSRDAKPYGYTF.

V gene TRBV27 combines with J gene TRBJ2-5; the match to TRBD1 covers 7 bases. The CDR3 length is 13 residues. Trimming at V came to 5 bases and at J to 7 bases, leaving 7 bases not matched to a gene. Per the germline V gene, CDR1 is MNHEY and CDR2 is SMNVEV (reference sequence). The DNA for the CDR3 is TGTGCCAGCAGTCAGGGGGTTCTGGGGACCCAGTACTTC. Translating gives CASSQGVLGTQYF.

The V and J genes are TRBV2 and TRBJ2-1; D remains unclear. Trimming stripped 4 bases from V and 8 bases from J, with 9 bases between. In germline, CDR1 is SNHLY, CDR2 FYNNEI. CDR3 length: 12 amino acids. Here the CDR3 DNA reads TGTGCCAGCAGTGTACAGATGGATGAGCAGTTCTTC. Its protein is CASSVQMDEQFF.

This clone was counted a single time. One end of the junction fails to match germline, which may point to a read error. Within the sample, other DNA sequences also encode this same CDR3. The chain combines TRBV19 with TRBJ1-6, with TRBD1 as a possible D gene (5 bases). The CDR3 consists of 13 residues. Germline loops: CDR1 LNHDA, CDR2 SQIVND (reference sequence). The CDR3 nucleotides are TGTGCCAGTAGTGAAGGGGTGGATTCACCCCTCCACTTC. Amino acid sequence: CASSEGVDSPLHF.

This chain links TRBV27 with TRBJ2-1; D ambiguous. Germline values: CDR1 MNHEY, CDR2 SMNVEV (reference sequence). This CDR3 has 12 amino acids. V lost 3 bases, J lost 8 bases, and 8 bases lay in between. The CDR3: CASSFAPHEQFF. DNA of the CDR3: TGTGCCAGCAGTTTTGCGCCCCATGAGCAGTTCTTC.

The V gene is TRBV7-8, the J gene TRBJ2-7, with 10 nucleotides matching TRBD2. CDR1 is SGHVS, CDR2 FQNEAQ, per germline. The CDR3 loop spans 16 amino acids. V shed 2 bases, J shed 2 bases, and the junction held 6 bases outside the gene matches. The DNA for the CDR3 is TGTGCCAGCAGCTTACTAGCGGGAGCCCTCCCCTACGAGCAGTACTTC. It encodes CASSLLAGALPYEQYF. The full variable domain, its missing parts supplied by reference TRBV7-8 and TRBJ2-7, is GAGVSQSPRYKVAKRGQDVALRCDPISGHVSLFWYQQALGQGPEFLTYFQNEAQLDKSGLPSDRFFAERPEGSVSTLKIQRTQQEDSAVYLCASSLLAGALPYEQYFGPGTRLTVT.

The chain employs TRBV12-5 and TRBJ2-7, with a possible D match to TRBD1 (5 bases). The CDR3 loop spans 13 amino acids. Germline-derived CDR1 and CDR2 are LGHNT and FRNRAP. V was clipped by 1 base and J by 2 bases, with 6 bases between them. As DNA, the CDR3 is TGTGCTAGTGGTTTGGACAGGCCCTACGAGCAGTACTTC. It is translated as CASGLDRPYEQYF.

The table lists this clone with a few counts. The chain uses TRBV12-5 and TRBJ1-3; maybe TRBD1 (6 bases). Germline assignment: CDR1 LGHNT and CDR2 FRNRAP. V lost 6 bases to trimming and J lost 2 bases, with 17 bases between them. CDR3 length equals 16 residues. This CDR3 reads CASGSLQGLPGNTIYF. CDR3 DNA: TGTGCTAGTGGATCCCTACAGGGTTTACCTGGAAACACCATATATTTT.

The chain combines TRBV6-1 with TRBJ2-1; D is possibly TRBD1 (7 bases). Germline V CDR1 and CDR2: MNHNS, SASEGT. This CDR3 is 15 amino acids long. The V end lost 1 base, the J end lost 6 bases, and 13 bases lay between the germline ends. The CDR3 coding sequence is TGTGCCAGCAGTGAAGTGGGCGGGACAGTCAATGAGCAGTTCTTC. Protein sequence: CASSEVGGTVNEQFF.

This chain uses TRBV30 with TRBJ2-7; TRBD1 agrees at 9 bases. CDR3 length equals 10 residues. The ends lost 5 bases at V and 13 bases at J; junction bases unmatched: 6. CDR1 is GTSNPN, CDR2 SVGIG, per germline (reference sequence). The CDR3 coding sequence is TGTGCCTGGGGGGGACAGGGAGGCTACTTC. It is translated as CAWGGQGGYF.

Only one count was recorded for this clone. The chain has TRBV6-4 and TRBJ2-1; 8 nucleotides agree with TRBD2. The CDR3 consists of 17 residues. Trimming took 9 bases from V and 3 from J; bases not matched to a gene: 16. Germline V gene sequence: CDR1 MRHNA, CDR2 SNTAGT. Written as DNA, the CDR3 is TGTGCCAGAATCATGGGGCCGGGACTAGGGGGCTACAATGAGCAGTTCTTC. Translation gives CARIMGPGLGGYNEQFF.

This chain links TRBV18 with TRBJ1-4, with D possibly matching TRBD1 (6 bases). The CDR3 is 17 amino acids. V lost 0 bases and J 1 base, leaving 12 bases between the germline ends. Germline loops: CDR1 KGHSH, CDR2 LQKENI. The CDR3: CASSPPARGGTNEKLFF. CDR3 sequence (DNA): TGTGCCAGCTCACCACCCGCCAGGGGTGGAACTAATGAAAAACTGTTTTTT.

This clone was observed a handful of times. The V call is TRBV6-1, the J call TRBJ1-2, with a weak D call TRBD1 (6 bases). Germline V gives CDR1 MNHNS, CDR2 SASEGT. The V end lost 3 bases, the J end lost 2 bases, and 13 bases lay between the germline ends. CDR3 length: 15 residues. The CDR3 DNA reads TGTGCCAGCAGTGAGGGGGACATCGGGAACTATGGCTACACCTTC. Amino acid sequence: CASSEGDIGNYGYTF.

The chain links TRBV4-2 to TRBJ1-3; D remains unclear. Trimming pared 4 bases from V and 0 bases from J, leaving 13 bases between. The CDR3 is 16 residues long. Germline values: CDR1 LGHNA, CDR2 YNFKEQ. DNA for the CDR3: TGTGCCAGCAGCCGGCCCCTTGACATCTCTGGAAACACCATATATTTT. This gives the protein CASSRPLDISGNTIYF.